The TCR beta chain described here comes from a study of cytomegalovirus exposure and HLA in healthy donors (dated by TCRdb to 2015 to 2018). Background on the whole study: According to an earlier analysis of 587 of the donors, 200 million or so T cells yielded 95 million to 140 million unique TCR beta sequences and approximately 280 Gb of sequence data. An early release that covered about 600 HLA-typed donors contained about 300 gigabases of sequencing data and tens of millions of unique TCR sequences. Of the roughly 400 genotyped donors, roughly 85% fell in the genetic ancestry cluster associated with self-reported Caucasian donors. The study aimed to test whether signatures of past pathogen exposure could be identified by cataloging public T cell receptors. Using immunosequencing, the study profiled T cell repertoires from 550 to 750 subjects and related those repertoires to cytomegalovirus serostatus. Along with the roughly 670-subject first cohort, a separate validation cohort of over 90 different subjects was used. To predict cytomegalovirus infection status, the study combined high-throughput TCR immunosequencing, statistical association of individual TCRs with disease status, and machine learning. A later analysis re-analyzed previously published TCR beta repertoires from 500 to 700 donors and added high-resolution HLA genotyping to study TCR occurrence patterns. In the later analysis, no new phenotypic data were used to find candidate immune exposures; instead, reliance was placed on TCR beta sequences and their occurrence across donors. In an earlier analysis of several hundred of the donors, high-throughput TCR beta sequencing was used to judge whether each TCR beta V gene segment behaved as functional or pseudogenic. Donor age, sex, ethnicity and CMV serostatus were collected together with the repertoire data. A later genetic analysis used genome-wide SNP genotypes for about 60% of the roughly 700 donors, treating that subset as a discovery cohort. All discovery cohort repertoires had been generated on a single sequencing platform. HLA typing covered class I and class II loci at four-digit resolution. Typing coverage varied by locus: about 620-630 donors for A, B, C, DRB1 and DQB1; roughly 510 for DQA1; over 600 for DPA1; under 490 for DPB1. Five DR-DQ haplotypes were handled as single units for association and clustering, since linkage in the cohort was strong. On average, around 240,000 unique TCR beta nucleotide sequences were sequenced per donor among more than 350 genotyped donors of the cohort, with approximately 18% of those sequences being non-productive.

The cohort comprised 710 or so healthy bone marrow donors. All cohort members were sampled while nominally healthy, although unrecorded immune exposures were likely present. The donor tested CMV seronegative, placing the donor among the 350 to 400 seronegative members of the cohort. Every donor gave a peripheral blood sample, and the peripheral blood mononuclear cells from that sample were used for TCR beta sequencing. Genomic DNA extraction from the blood cell samples was performed with the Qiagen DNeasy Blood Extraction Kit. What the research found in general, with its limitations: Because some donors lacked HLA typing at each locus, the association tests relied only on the typed subset. In this cohort, only TCR beta chains were sequenced, and detectable features were limited by the absence of alpha or paired-chain data. Specific HLA alleles were associated with 15,000 to 20,000 TCR beta sequences at a false discovery rate of 0.05 in a later analysis. A later analysis found that most CMV-associated TCR beta chains appeared HLA-restricted, with HLA associations seemingly driven largely by CMV exposure. Three of the identified cytomegalovirus-associated TCR beta chains were confirmed in vitro to be specific for cytomegalovirus antigens. V-gene and J-gene trimming of TCR beta chains was associated with a missense DCLRE1C variant in a later genetic analysis, and the association was replicated in an independent cohort. In a later analysis, HLA-associated TCR beta chains showed more clonal expansion and lower generation probabilities than non-associated chains that were equally common. According to a later analysis, TCR association rates differed among HLA loci, with DRB1 alleles showing the most associated TCRs and HLA-C alleles showing the fewest. While some public TCRs were present in many individuals, most TCR sequences turned up only very rarely across donors. According to the authors, the approach could potentially be generalized to other disease states and immunological phenotypes. Broadly in line with IMGT annotations, most TCR beta V segments showed up in productive rearrangements about 90% or about 30% of the time in an earlier analysis of approximately 600 of the donors. Linkage disequilibrium might explain the correlated functional status among segregating V segments, but an unknown experimental factor could not be ruled out. Because counts were too low, 15 or so rarely observed V segments, including chromosome 9 orphons, were excluded from the earlier analysis of under 650 of the donors. In a later genetic analysis, fewer N-insertions in productive TCRs were reported among donors in an Asian-associated ancestry cluster than the approximately 710-donor mean. A further reported finding was that TCR beta sequences accurately predicted the HLA-A and HLA-B alleles for most subjects in the first cohort. When HLA alleles, especially DR and DQ, strongly co-occurred, attributing TCR associations to individual alleles was difficult. For the cohort, immune exposure information was limited to CMV serostatus. A cluster of highly shared sequence variants was judged likely to represent a technical artifact of the sequencing pipeline. The classifier was reported to diagnose cytomegalovirus status with high specificity and sensitivity in both the original and validation cohorts. Several of the top co-occurrence clusters appeared to be linked to parvovirus B19, influenza, CMV and Epstein-Barr virus, according to a later analysis. Because the 87-base-pair reads could not distinguish some IMGT-functional V segments, including TRBV6-2 and TRBV6-3, those segments were excluded. In the study, some 160 TCR beta chains were listed as associated with cytomegalovirus. The presence/absence analyses assumed that sequencing depth was roughly uniform across donors, and that assumption may not be true.

The library was built by means of the immunoSEQ multiplex PCR assay. The multiplex PCR relied on a mix of 60 forward primers for TCR Vbeta segments and 13 reverse primers for TCR Jbeta segments. The CDR3 region of rearranged TCR beta genes was amplified from genomic DNA by a multiplex PCR assay. On the Illumina HiSeq System, the amplified TCR beta libraries were sequenced as 87-base-pair reads. Per the source publication's procedure: A later analysis counted about 76 million unique TCR beta chains across the 500 to 850 repertoires, and roughly 9.9 million of these chains were shared by at least two donors. Raw reads were error-corrected and collapsed into unique sequences with a nearest-neighbor algorithm that merged closely related sequences to remove PCR and sequencing errors. V, D and J gene segments were assigned by aligning CDR3 sequences to IMGT reference sequences. Each retained sequence needed at least a six-nucleotide match to both a V gene segment and a J gene segment. Rearrangements were called productive when the CDR3 lacked stop codons and stayed in frame with V and J; all others were non-productive. Following IMGT convention, CDR3 was defined as the stretch from the second conserved V-encoded cysteine up to the conserved J-encoded phenylalanine. The earlier analysis of about 610 of the donors excluded any sequence lacking an unambiguous match to a single V gene segment. In an earlier analysis of several hundred of the donors, V segments were called functional above 56.7% productive rearrangements and were called segregating when the between-donor standard deviation exceeded 5%. To diagnose cytomegalovirus status from the catalog of TCR beta chain sequences, a statistical classification framework was built. In a later analysis, TCR nucleotide sequences were compared against IMGT/GENE-DB human TR gene sequences so that V and J genes could be assigned. The TCRdist pipeline was used in a later analysis to assign CDR3 sequences and most-parsimonious VDJ recombination scenarios. In a later analysis, each TCR beta chain was defined by its CDR3 amino acid sequence together with its V-gene family, and reads lacking a unique V-gene family were excluded. As a way to deal with suspected cross-contamination and a sequencing artifact, a later analysis dropped 450 to 700 nucleotide sequences that were highly shared and had low generation probability. In a later analysis, a clonal expansion index was calculated for each public chain from normalized within-repertoire ranks of inferred template counts. Generation probabilities in a later analysis came from a VDJ recombination model fitted to out-of-frame rearrangements, and those results were checked against IGoR. In a later analysis, hypergeometric tests were used to score TCR-TCR, TCR-HLA and TCR-CMV co-occurrence, with a repertoire-size bias correction applied to TCR pairs. False discovery rates were estimated in a later analysis by permuting HLA or CMV assignments 20 times. In a later analysis, co-occurring TCRs were grouped with DBSCAN, and TCRdist sequence similarity was added when clustering was performed within HLA-allele-positive subsets. Repertoires with fewer than 30,000 or more than 120,000 public chains, plus five repertoires with anomalous nucleotide sharing, were excluded from co-occurrence clustering. This is the immuneACCESS table as TCRdb keeps it, with only in-frame sequences that have V and J called. A part of the clones is gone; compared with another copy, unresolved V genes explain less than half, and the rest is unexplained. For V, J and clone size, that table is used; D and trimming come from the DNA. This sample's clone table shows 45,000 to 60,000 clones. About a sixth of the sample goes to the ten largest clones.

With respect to this clone: The clone's antigen remains unknown.

Including the terminal cysteine and phenylalanine, the CDR3 comprises 13 residues. Just the 39-base CDR3 DNA is kept, in frame starting at base 1. V ends up 5 bases short and J 4 bases short, with an unmatched junction base count of 3. The CDR1 and CDR2 encoded by the germline V gene (reference sequence) are LNHDA and SQIVND. Sequencing was done on a sample of PBMCs. The chain joins TRBV19 to TRBJ2-5; TRBD2 agrees with 8 junctional bases. The sequence came from a male donor in good health and CMV-seronegative. In nucleotides, the sequence is TGTGCCAGTAGTTTCGGGGGGGGAGAGACCCAGTACTTC. It specifies CASSFGGGETQYF.